Listed below are T cell receptor beta chains from one sample, sequenced in a study of T-cell memory formation after mild COVID-19. TCRdb ran MiXCR on the 5' RACE reads and lists one entry per CDR3 protein. In the table there are roughly 280,000 distinct CDR3 sequences, 15% to 20% of which are singletons. The sample comprised PBMCs or a T cell subset sorted from them (not recorded which). The receptor set was obtained from a man between 18 and 29 years old who had mild COVID-19 (a few samples of this study predate the infection). Cell type and time point are not known. Each CDR3 is given with its conserved first and last residue. D genes are given only for firm matches. The listing skips clone size in some rows; elsewhere it reads once, few, many or a size class.

j_call: TRBJ2-1
v_call: TRBV7-8
clone_size: -
d_call: -
cdr3_nt: TGTGCCAGCAGCGCCCGGAGGTCGGTCAATGAGCAGTTCTTC
cdr3_aa: CASSARRSVNEQFF

j_call: TRBJ1-1
v_call: TRBV10-3
clone_size: -
d_call: -
cdr3_nt: TGTGCCATCAGTGGTCCCCAGGGCACTGAAGCTTTCTTT
cdr3_aa: CAISGPQGTEAFF

j_call: TRBJ2-1
v_call: TRBV4-1
clone_size: -
d_call: -
cdr3_nt: TGCGCCAGCAGCCAACTGGATAATGAGCAGTTCTTC
cdr3_aa: CASSQLDNEQFF

j_call: TRBJ1-2
v_call: TRBV7-6
clone_size: -
d_call: -
cdr3_nt: TGTGCCAGCAGCTTAGGCGTCCAGGGACGGGGTGGCTACACCTTC
cdr3_aa: CASSLGVQGRGGYTF

j_call: TRBJ1-1
v_call: TRBV29-1
clone_size: -
d_call: -
cdr3_nt: TGCAGCGGGGCCGAGATTCGACAGACGGTCACTGAAGCTTTCTTT
cdr3_aa: CSGAEIRQTVTEAFF

j_call: TRBJ1-1
v_call: TRBV5-1
clone_size: many
d_call: -
cdr3_nt: TGCGCCAGCAGCTTACAGGGCCCTGAAGCTTTCTTT
cdr3_aa: CASSLQGPEAFF

j_call: TRBJ1-5
v_call: TRBV6-2/TRBV6-3
clone_size: -
d_call: -
cdr3_nt: TGTGCCAGCAGTTACGTGGGGGATCAGCCCCAGCATTTT
cdr3_aa: CASSYVGDQPQHF

j_call: TRBJ2-7
v_call: TRBV27
clone_size: few
d_call: -
cdr3_nt: TGTGCCAGCAGTTCTCAGGGCCTCGACTACGAGCAGTACTTC
cdr3_aa: CASSSQGLDYEQYF

j_call: TRBJ2-1
v_call: TRBV7-2
clone_size: many
d_call: -
cdr3_nt: TGTGCCAGCAGCCCCCCGGGGGCGGGCTATGAGCAGTTCTTC
cdr3_aa: CASSPPGAGYEQFF

j_call: TRBJ2-3
v_call: TRBV7-2
clone_size: -
d_call: -
cdr3_nt: TGTGCCAGCAGCTTAACGGTGGTCACAGATACGCAGTATTTT
cdr3_aa: CASSLTVVTDTQYF

j_call: TRBJ1-5
v_call: TRBV6-1
clone_size: -
d_call: TRBD1
cdr3_nt: TGTGCCAGCAGTGGACAGGGGGGGAGCAATCAGCCCCAGCATTTT
cdr3_aa: CASSGQGGSNQPQHF

j_call: TRBJ2-7
v_call: TRBV6-5
clone_size: -
d_call: -
cdr3_nt: TGTGCCAGCCGGATAACTTCCGGAGTCTCCTACGAGCAGTACTTC
cdr3_aa: CASRITSGVSYEQYF

j_call: TRBJ2-3
v_call: TRBV20-1
clone_size: -
d_call: -
cdr3_nt: TGCAGTGCCATAAGAGGGACTAGCACAGATACGCAGTATTTT
cdr3_aa: CSAIRGTSTDTQYF

j_call: TRBJ2-2
v_call: TRBV4-1
clone_size: few
d_call: TRBD1
cdr3_nt: TGCGCCAGCAGCCAAGTTGGACAGGGCGGCGGGGAGCTGTTTTTT
cdr3_aa: CASSQVGQGGGELFF

j_call: TRBJ1-2
v_call: TRBV30
clone_size: few
d_call: -
cdr3_nt: TGTGCCTGGAGTGATGGTGCAGGGGCAGCTAACTATGGCTACACCTTC
cdr3_aa: CAWSDGAGAANYGYTF

j_call: TRBJ2-7
v_call: TRBV6-5
clone_size: -
d_call: TRBD1
cdr3_nt: TGTGCCAGCAGTCGGACCGGGACAGGGATCTACGAGCAGTACTTC
cdr3_aa: CASSRTGTGIYEQYF

j_call: TRBJ1-6
v_call: TRBV27
clone_size: -
d_call: -
cdr3_nt: TGTGCCAGCAGTGGTCGGGGCAGCTCCTATAATTCACCCCTCCACTTT
cdr3_aa: CASSGRGSSYNSPLHF

j_call: TRBJ2-7
v_call: TRBV5-1
clone_size: many
d_call: -
cdr3_nt: TGCGCCAGCAGCCGGGACGGTTTCTACGAGCAGTACTTC
cdr3_aa: CASSRDGFYEQYF

j_call: TRBJ1-4
v_call: TRBV7-9
clone_size: few
d_call: -
cdr3_nt: TGTGCCAGCAGCTTAGGTGCAACTAATGAAAAACTGTTTTTT
cdr3_aa: CASSLGATNEKLFF

j_call: TRBJ2-1
v_call: TRBV7-2
clone_size: -
d_call: TRBD2
cdr3_nt: TGTGCCAGCAGCTTAGCGCGGGGGGTACAGTTCTTC
cdr3_aa: CASSLARGVQFF

j_call: TRBJ2-7
v_call: TRBV4-1
clone_size: -
d_call: TRBD1
cdr3_nt: TGCGCCAGCAGCCGTCTCGGGACAGGGGACTACGAGCAGTACTTC
cdr3_aa: CASSRLGTGDYEQYF

j_call: TRBJ2-5
v_call: TRBV11-2
clone_size: -
d_call: -
cdr3_nt: TGTGCCAGCAGCTTAACGAGTACAGGGACCCAGTACTTC
cdr3_aa: CASSLTSTGTQYF

j_call: TRBJ2-1
v_call: TRBV6-6
clone_size: few
d_call: TRBD2
cdr3_nt: TGTGCCAGCAGTTACTGGACTAGCGGGGCTAATGAGCAGTTCTTC
cdr3_aa: CASSYWTSGANEQFF

j_call: TRBJ1-6
v_call: TRBV18
clone_size: few
d_call: -
cdr3_nt: TGTGCCAGCTCCGGTCAGTCGAATTCACCCCTCCACTTT
cdr3_aa: CASSGQSNSPLHF

j_call: TRBJ2-1
v_call: TRBV28
clone_size: -
d_call: -
cdr3_nt: TGTGCCACCTACCCGGGGTTAGGTGAGCAGTTCTTC
cdr3_aa: CATYPGLGEQFF

j_call: TRBJ1-4
v_call: TRBV5-5
clone_size: few
d_call: -
cdr3_nt: TGTGCCAGCATGCGGATTCCAACTAATGAAAAACTGTTTTTT
cdr3_aa: CASMRIPTNEKLFF

j_call: TRBJ2-5
v_call: TRBV25-1
clone_size: few
d_call: -
cdr3_nt: TGTGCCAGCAGTGAATACGGGACCCAGTACTTC
cdr3_aa: CASSEYGTQYF

j_call: TRBJ2-5
v_call: TRBV7-3
clone_size: few
d_call: -
cdr3_nt: TGTGCCAGCAGCTTAGTCATACAAGAGACCCAGTACTTC
cdr3_aa: CASSLVIQETQYF

j_call: TRBJ2-7
v_call: TRBV14
clone_size: many
d_call: -
cdr3_nt: TGTGCCAGCAGCCAAGCAGAACAACACGCTGGGATCGAGCAGTACTTC
cdr3_aa: CASSQAEQHAGIEQYF

j_call: TRBJ1-5
v_call: TRBV6-6
clone_size: few
d_call: TRBD1
cdr3_nt: TGTGCCAGCAGTTACTCCATCCGGCAGGGGGTCAATCAGCCCCAGCATTTT
cdr3_aa: CASSYSIRQGVNQPQHF

j_call: TRBJ2-5
v_call: TRBV7-9
clone_size: -
d_call: -
cdr3_nt: TGTGCCAGCAGCCGGGACGTAGAAGAGACCCAGTACTTC
cdr3_aa: CASSRDVEETQYF

j_call: TRBJ1-1
v_call: TRBV19
clone_size: -
d_call: -
cdr3_nt: TGTGCCAGTATCCCCGGACAGTTGAACACTGAAGCTTTCTTT
cdr3_aa: CASIPGQLNTEAFF

j_call: TRBJ1-1
v_call: TRBV20-1
clone_size: -
d_call: TRBD1
cdr3_nt: TGCAGTGCTAGGCGGACAGGATGGCCTGAAGCTTTCTTT
cdr3_aa: CSARRTGWPEAFF

j_call: TRBJ1-1
v_call: TRBV24-1
clone_size: -
d_call: -
cdr3_nt: TGTGCCACCAGAACCCCTGCGGGAACTGAAGCTTTCTTT
cdr3_aa: CATRTPAGTEAFF

j_call: TRBJ1-4
v_call: TRBV7-9
clone_size: few
d_call: -
cdr3_nt: TGTGCCAGCAGCTTATATTCCAGATTTAATGAAAAACTGTTTTTT
cdr3_aa: CASSLYSRFNEKLFF

j_call: TRBJ2-7
v_call: TRBV28
clone_size: -
d_call: -
cdr3_nt: TGTGCCAGCACGTCAGATCCCTACGAGCAGTACTTC
cdr3_aa: CASTSDPYEQYF

j_call: TRBJ1-1
v_call: TRBV6-5
clone_size: few
d_call: TRBD1
cdr3_nt: TGTGCCAGCAGTTCCAGGGGGGAAGTTAACACTGAAGCTTTCTTT
cdr3_aa: CASSSRGEVNTEAFF

j_call: TRBJ2-3
v_call: TRBV6-2/TRBV6-3
clone_size: -
d_call: TRBD1
cdr3_nt: TGTGCCAGCAGTTACTCGGTGTCGGGACAGGGGCCAGATACGCAGTATTTT
cdr3_aa: CASSYSVSGQGPDTQYF

j_call: TRBJ1-1
v_call: TRBV5-1
clone_size: few
d_call: -
cdr3_nt: TGCGCCAGCAGCTTAATAGTGAACACTGAAGCTTTCTTT
cdr3_aa: CASSLIVNTEAFF

j_call: TRBJ1-4
v_call: TRBV20-1
clone_size: -
d_call: -
cdr3_nt: TGCAGTGCTAGGCGACCCGGCGGTGGGGGAAAACTGTTTTTT
cdr3_aa: CSARRPGGGGKLFF

j_call: TRBJ1-1
v_call: TRBV5-1
clone_size: -
d_call: TRBD1
cdr3_nt: TGCGCCAGCAGCGGCGAGGGACAGGGGGATGAAGCTTTCTTT
cdr3_aa: CASSGEGQGDEAFF

j_call: TRBJ1-1
v_call: TRBV29-1
clone_size: few
d_call: -
cdr3_nt: TGCAGCGTTCGTCTGTTGGCAGTAGGCGGTGAAGCTTTCTTT
cdr3_aa: CSVRLLAVGGEAFF

j_call: TRBJ2-3
v_call: TRBV7-2
clone_size: once
d_call: TRBD2
cdr3_nt: TGTGCCAGCAGCTTAGATTCTTGGTTCCAGCGGGGGCCGAATACGCAGTATTTT
cdr3_aa: CASSLDSWFQRGPNTQYF

j_call: TRBJ1-6
v_call: TRBV5-1
clone_size: few
d_call: -
cdr3_nt: TGCGCCAGCAGCCTTATCAGGGCCAATTCACCCCTCCACTTT
cdr3_aa: CASSLIRANSPLHF

j_call: TRBJ1-2
v_call: TRBV6-1
clone_size: -
d_call: -
cdr3_nt: TGTGCCAGCAGTGAAGCCGCCTTCCCAGGGGCGGGCTATGGCTACACCTTC
cdr3_aa: CASSEAAFPGAGYGYTF